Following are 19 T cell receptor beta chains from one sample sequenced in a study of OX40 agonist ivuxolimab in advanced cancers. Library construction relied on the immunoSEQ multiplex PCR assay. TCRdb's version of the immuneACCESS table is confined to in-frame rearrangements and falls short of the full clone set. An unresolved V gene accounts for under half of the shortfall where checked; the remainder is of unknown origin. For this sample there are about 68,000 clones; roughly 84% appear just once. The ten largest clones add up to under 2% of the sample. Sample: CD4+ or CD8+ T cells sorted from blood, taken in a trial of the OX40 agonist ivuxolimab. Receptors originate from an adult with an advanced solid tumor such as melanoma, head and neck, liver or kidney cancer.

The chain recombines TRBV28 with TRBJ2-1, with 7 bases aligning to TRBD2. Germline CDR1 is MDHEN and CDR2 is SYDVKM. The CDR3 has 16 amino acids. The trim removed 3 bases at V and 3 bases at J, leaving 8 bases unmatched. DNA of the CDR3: TGTGCCAGCAGTTTTGGGTCGATAGCGGGCTACAATGAGCAGTTCTTC. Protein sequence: CASSFGSIAGYNEQFF.

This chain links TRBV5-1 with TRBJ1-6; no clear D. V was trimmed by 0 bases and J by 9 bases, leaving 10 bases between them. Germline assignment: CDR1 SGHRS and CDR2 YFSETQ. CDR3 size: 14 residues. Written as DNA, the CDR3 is TGCGCCAGCAGCTTGGCGGGGTATGGTTCACCCCTCCACTTT. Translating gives CASSLAGYGSPLHF. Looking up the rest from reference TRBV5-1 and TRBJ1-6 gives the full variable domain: KAGVTQTPRYLIKTRGQQVTLSCSPISGHRSVSWYQQTPGQGLQFLFEYFSETQRNKGNFPGRFSGRQFSNSRSEMNVSTLELGDSALYLCASSLAGYGSPLHFGNGTRLTVT.

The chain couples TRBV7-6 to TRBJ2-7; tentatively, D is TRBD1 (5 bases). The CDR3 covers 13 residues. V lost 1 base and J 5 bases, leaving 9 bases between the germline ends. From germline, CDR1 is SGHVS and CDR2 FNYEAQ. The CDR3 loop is CASSLEGRDEQYF. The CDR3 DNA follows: TGTGCCAGCAGCTTAGAGGGGCGAGACGAGCAGTACTTC.

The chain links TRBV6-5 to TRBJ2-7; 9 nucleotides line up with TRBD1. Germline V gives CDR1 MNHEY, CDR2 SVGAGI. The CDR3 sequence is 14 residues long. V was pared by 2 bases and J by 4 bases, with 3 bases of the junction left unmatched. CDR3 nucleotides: TGTGCCAGCAGTTACGAGACAGGGGGTTACGAGCAGTACTTC. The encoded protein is CASSYETGGYEQYF.

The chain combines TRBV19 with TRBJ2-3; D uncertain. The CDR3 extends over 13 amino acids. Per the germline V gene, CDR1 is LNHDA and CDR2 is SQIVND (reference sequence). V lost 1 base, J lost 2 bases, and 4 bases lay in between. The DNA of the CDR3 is TGTGCCAGTAGTATAGGATACACAGATACGCAGTATTTT. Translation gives CASSIGYTDTQYF. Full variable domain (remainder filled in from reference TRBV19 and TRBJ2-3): DGGITQSPKYLFRKEGQNVTLSCEQNLNHDAMYWYRQDPGQGLRLIYYSQIVNDFQKGDIAEGYSVSREKKESFPLTVTSAQKNPTAFYLCASSIGYTDTQYFGPGTRLTVL.

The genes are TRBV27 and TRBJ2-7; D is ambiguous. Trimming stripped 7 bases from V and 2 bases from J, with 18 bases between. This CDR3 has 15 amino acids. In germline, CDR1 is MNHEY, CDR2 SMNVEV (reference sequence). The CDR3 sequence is CASTPRLAAPYEQYF. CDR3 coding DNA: TGTGCCAGCACCCCCCGGTTGGCAGCCCCCTACGAGCAGTACTTC.

The CDR3 loop is CASSPVGEGLGEQFF. Here the CDR3 DNA reads TGTGCCAGCAGCCCAGTGGGGGAGGGCCTAGGGGAGCAGTTCTTC. V usage is TRBV9 and J usage is TRBJ2-1; the match to TRBD2 covers 7 bases. V lost 4 bases to trimming and J lost 10 bases; unmatched junction nucleotides: 14. This CDR3 is built from 15 residues. CDR1 and CDR2 (germline): SGDLS, YYNGEE.

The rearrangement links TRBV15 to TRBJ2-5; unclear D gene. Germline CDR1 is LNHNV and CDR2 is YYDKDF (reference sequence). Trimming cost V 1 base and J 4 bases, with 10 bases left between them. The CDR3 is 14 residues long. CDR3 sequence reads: CATSRALGGETQYF. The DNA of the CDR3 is TGTGCCACCAGCAGAGCCCTGGGCGGAGAGACCCAGTACTTC.

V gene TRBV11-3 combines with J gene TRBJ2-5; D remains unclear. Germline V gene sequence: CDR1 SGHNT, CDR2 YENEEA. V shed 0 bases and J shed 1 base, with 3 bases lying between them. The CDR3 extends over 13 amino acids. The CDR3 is CASSLDSQETQYF. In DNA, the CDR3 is TGTGCCAGCAGCTTAGACAGCCAAGAGACCCAGTACTTC.

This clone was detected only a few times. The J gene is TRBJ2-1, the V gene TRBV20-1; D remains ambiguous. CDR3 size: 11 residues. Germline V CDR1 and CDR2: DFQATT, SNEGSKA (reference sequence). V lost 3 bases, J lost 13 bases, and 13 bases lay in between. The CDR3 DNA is TGCAGTGCTAGCGAGTCTTTCGTCCAGTTCTTC. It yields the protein CSASESFVQFF.

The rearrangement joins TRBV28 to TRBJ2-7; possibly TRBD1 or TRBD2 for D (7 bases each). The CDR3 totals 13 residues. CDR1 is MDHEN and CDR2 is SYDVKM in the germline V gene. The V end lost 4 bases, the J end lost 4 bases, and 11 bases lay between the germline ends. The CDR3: CASSSGGGYEQYF. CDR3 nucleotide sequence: TGTGCCAGCAGTTCAGGGGGAGGGTACGAGCAGTACTTC.

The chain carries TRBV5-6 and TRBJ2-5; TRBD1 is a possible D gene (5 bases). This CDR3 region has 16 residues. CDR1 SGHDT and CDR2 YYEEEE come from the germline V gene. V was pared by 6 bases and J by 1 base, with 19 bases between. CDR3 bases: TGTGCCAGCAACCCTTTTGGAGTGGGGCTCCAAGAGACCCAGTACTTC. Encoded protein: CASNPFGVGLQETQYF. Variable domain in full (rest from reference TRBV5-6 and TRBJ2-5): DAGVTQSPTHLIKTRGQQVTLRCSPKSGHDTVSWYQQALGQGPQFIFQYYEEEERQRGNFPDRFSGHQFPNYSSELNVNALLLGDSALYLCASNPFGVGLQETQYFGPGTRLLVL.

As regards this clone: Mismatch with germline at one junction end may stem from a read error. The CDR3 protein is CATRPGGGSNVQFF. The CDR3 nucleotides read TGTGCCACCCGACCGGGGGGGGGTAGTAATGTGCAGTTCTTC. The chain has TRBV6-5 and TRBJ2-1; TRBD2 matches 8 bases. This CDR3 is built from 14 residues. Germline CDR1 reads MNHEY; CDR2 reads SVGAGI.

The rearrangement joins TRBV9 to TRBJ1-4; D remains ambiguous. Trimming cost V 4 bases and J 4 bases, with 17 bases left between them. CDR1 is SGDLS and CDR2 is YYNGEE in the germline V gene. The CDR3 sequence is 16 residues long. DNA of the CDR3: TGTGCCAGCAGCCCAACAATTAGAACAATTAATGAAAAACTGTTTTTT. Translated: CASSPTIRTINEKLFF.

The CDR3 protein is CASSLVAGVNNEQFF. For the CDR3, the DNA is TGTGCCAGCAGCTTAGTAGCGGGAGTAAACAATGAGCAGTTCTTC. The chain couples TRBV7-2 to TRBJ2-1; 9 nucleotides line up with TRBD2. The junction had 3 bases not matched to a gene; V was cut back by 1 base and J by 5 bases. Germline CDR1 reads SGHTA; CDR2 reads FQGNSA. This CDR3 comprises 15 residues.

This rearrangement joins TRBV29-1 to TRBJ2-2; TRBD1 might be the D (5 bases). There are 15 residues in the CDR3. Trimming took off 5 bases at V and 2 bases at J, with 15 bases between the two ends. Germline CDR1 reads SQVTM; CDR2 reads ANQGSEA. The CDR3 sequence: CSVIGIRGNTGELFF. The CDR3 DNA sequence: TGCAGCGTTATAGGGATAAGGGGCAACACCGGGGAGCTGTTTTTT.

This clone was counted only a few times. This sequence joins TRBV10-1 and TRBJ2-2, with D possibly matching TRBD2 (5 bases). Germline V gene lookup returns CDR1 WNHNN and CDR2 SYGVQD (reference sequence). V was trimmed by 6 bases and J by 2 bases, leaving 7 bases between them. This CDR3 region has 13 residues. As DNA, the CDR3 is TGCGCCAGCAGGCGGGCCAACACCGGGGAGCTGTTTTTT. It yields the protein CASRRANTGELFF.

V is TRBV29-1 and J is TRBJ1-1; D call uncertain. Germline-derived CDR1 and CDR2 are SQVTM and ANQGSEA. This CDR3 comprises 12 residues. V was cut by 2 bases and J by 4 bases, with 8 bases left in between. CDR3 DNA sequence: TGCAGCGTTGAAACGGTTATCACTGAAGCTTTCTTT. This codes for CSVETVITEAFF.

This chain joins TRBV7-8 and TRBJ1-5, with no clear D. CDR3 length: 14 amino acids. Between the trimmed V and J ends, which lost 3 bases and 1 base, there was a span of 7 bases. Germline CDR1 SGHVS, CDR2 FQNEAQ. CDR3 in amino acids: CASSFRPSNQPQHF. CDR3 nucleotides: TGTGCCAGCAGCTTTCGACCCAGCAATCAGCCCCAGCATTTT.